Each of the 5 T cell receptor beta chains below was sequenced from the same sample in a study of identical twins. Via MiXCR, TCRdb re-called the 5' RACE reads, giving one row per CDR3 protein. Of roughly 470,000 distinct CDR3 sequences listed, around an eighth were seen once; the top ten hold approximately 0.98%. A further study also used this sample, focusing on yellow fever vaccine responses in identical twins.

Sample: CD4+ T cells sorted from blood. These receptors came from a woman aged 18-29 years in good health.

This clonotype was seen a few times. J is TRBJ2-5 and V is TRBV20-1; tentatively, D is TRBD1 (5 bases). CDR1 and CDR2 (germline): DFQATT, SNEGSKA (reference sequence). The V and J ends lost 0 bases and 2 bases respectively, with 13 bases between them. This CDR3 spans 15 amino acids. The CDR3 is CSARESTALQETQYF. CDR3 sequence (DNA): TGCAGTGCTAGAGAATCGACAGCACTTCAAGAGACCCAGTACTTC.

This clonotype was seen only a few times. The V gene is TRBV4-2, the J gene TRBJ2-1; no clear D gene. Germline V gene lookup returns CDR1 LGHNA and CDR2 YNFKEQ. The CDR3 contains 16 residues. Trimming removed 1 base at V and 9 bases at J, with 19 bases between. CDR3 nucleotides: TGTGCCAGCAGCCAAGCGCTCCTTGGACGGATGAGTGAGCAGTTCTTC. This sequence encodes CASSQALLGRMSEQFF.

This clonotype was detected ten times or more. V is TRBV5-1 and J is TRBJ2-7; 9 bases match TRBD1. V lost 2 bases and J lost 1; bases outside the gene matches: 4. CDR1 is SGHRS and CDR2 is YFSETQ in the germline V gene. The CDR3 loop spans 15 amino acids. The CDR3 spells CASSFGQGKSYEQYF. The DNA of the CDR3 is TGCGCCAGCAGCTTTGGACAGGGGAAATCCTACGAGCAGTACTTC.

The J gene is TRBJ2-3, the V gene TRBV7-2; perhaps TRBD2 as D (5 bases). The CDR3 totals 16 residues. Looked up from germline, CDR1 is SGHTA and CDR2 is FQGNSA. V gave up 2 bases and J gave up 0 bases, with 12 bases separating them. In DNA, the CDR3 is TGTGCCAGCAGCTTAAACAGCAGAGGGAGCACAGATACGCAGTATTTT. This translates into CASSLNSRGSTDTQYF.

This clonotype was seen more than once but under ten times. This sequence joins TRBV28 and TRBJ2-7; D call uncertain. The CDR3 has 11 residues. V was cut by 6 bases and J by 12 bases, with 15 bases left in between. In germline, CDR1 is MDHEN, CDR2 SYDVKM. Here the CDR3 reads CASRIMGPLYF. The CDR3 DNA reads TGTGCCAGCAGGATTATGGGCCCTTTGTACTTC.